Each of the 23 T cell receptor beta chains below was sequenced from the same sample in a study of shared clonotypes between healthy human individuals. Positive CCR7 selection of CD45RO-negative cells yielded the naive CD8 cells, and terminally differentiated effector memory CD45RA+ cells were excluded. Some clones are missing from TCRdb's copy, which holds only in-frame ones; the method was immunoSEQ multiplex PCR. This table has around 2,000,000 clones, around 96% appearing once. Sequencing was performed on naive CD8+ T cells sorted from blood. The receptors come from a man aged 18 to 29 in good health.

The V gene is TRBV7-6, the J gene TRBJ2-7, with 10 bases fitting TRBD1. CDR1 SGHVS and CDR2 FNYEAQ come from the germline V gene. The CDR3 sequence is 17 residues long. Trimming removed 0 bases from V and 4 bases from J; junction bases left unmatched: 9. The CDR3 DNA reads as TGTGCCAGCAGCTTAGCAGTAGGACAGGGGGTAGATTACGAGCAGTACTTC. Its protein is CASSLAVGQGVDYEQYF. The entire variable domain, with the rest obtained from reference TRBV7-6 and TRBJ2-7, is as follows: GAGVSQSPRYKVTKRGQDVALRCDPISGHVSLYWYRQALGQGPEFLTYFNYEAQQDKSGLPNDRFSAERPEGSISTLTIQRTEQRDSAMYRCASSLAVGQGVDYEQYFGPGTRLTVT.

The chain links TRBV30 to TRBJ1-6; weak D call: TRBD1 (6 bases). CDR3 size: 14 residues. Germline V lookup: CDR1 GTSNPN, CDR2 SVGIG (reference sequence). Trimming removed 2 bases at V and 13 bases at J, with 18 bases between. This CDR3 reads CAWSYEGGLFPLHF. The CDR3 coding sequence is TGTGCCTGGAGTTATGAAGGGGGTCTGTTTCCCCTCCACTTT.

Comment on this clone: Other DNA sequences in the same sample also yield this CDR3. This CDR3 reads CAWSGVSSYNEQFF. In DNA form, the CDR3 reads TGTGCCTGGAGTGGGGTGAGCTCCTACAATGAGCAGTTCTTC. The V call is TRBV30, the J call TRBJ2-1; no firm D call. V lost 1 base, J lost 0 bases, and 7 bases lay in between. This CDR3 comprises 14 residues. The germline V gene has CDR1 GTSNPN and CDR2 SVGIG (reference sequence).

Note on this clone: At the DNA level, this CDR3 is encoded by other sequences in the same sample as well. V usage is TRBV7-9 and J usage is TRBJ1-1, with D tentatively TRBD1 (5 bases). Per germline, CDR1 SEHNR and CDR2 FQNEAQ (reference sequence). This CDR3 has 13 residues. The germline V and J ends were trimmed by 5 bases and 5 bases, with 12 bases remaining between them. The CDR3 region has the DNA TGTGCCAGCAGCCAAGGTGGGGGGACTGAAGCTTTCTTT. Protein: CASSQGGGTEAFF.

The chain employs TRBV9 and TRBJ2-7; 13 bases fit TRBD2. V lost 4 bases and J lost 4; bases outside the gene matches: 5. Germline CDR1 and CDR2: SGDLS and YYNGEE. The CDR3 contains 15 residues. The CDR3 reads CASSLGTSGDYEQYF. The CDR3 DNA sequence: TGTGCCAGCAGCCTAGGGACTAGCGGGGATTACGAGCAGTACTTC.

About this clone itself: The sample has other DNA sequences that encode this CDR3 too. The V gene is TRBV9, the J gene TRBJ2-7, with 11 bases lining up with TRBD2. Germline lookup yields CDR1 SGDLS and CDR2 YYNGEE. V gave up 3 bases and J gave up 5 bases; unmatched junction bases: 4. There are 14 residues in the CDR3. CDR3 region: CASSGTSGSHEQYF. CDR3 nucleotides: TGTGCCAGCAGCGGAACTAGCGGGAGCCACGAGCAGTACTTC.

This rearrangement joins TRBV15 to TRBJ2-1, with TRBD1 identical over 7 bases. The CDR3 contains 19 residues. Germline lookup yields CDR1 LNHNV and CDR2 YYDKDF (reference sequence). The trim removed 4 bases at V and 2 bases at J, leaving 17 bases unmatched. CDR3 amino acids: CATSTLGGQPTAAYNEQFF. In nucleotides, the CDR3 is TGTGCCACCAGCACATTAGGGGGACAGCCCACCGCGGCCTACAATGAGCAGTTCTTC.

The rearrangement links TRBV21-1 to TRBJ2-7; the table gives TRBD2 as D, unverified against the DNA. TRBV21-1 is reported as a pseudogene. This CDR3 region has 16 residues. The CDR3 here is CASSKKGARTGYEQYF. Written as DNA, the CDR3 is TGTGCCAGCAGCAAAAAGGGAGCCAGGACGGGCTACGAGCAGTACTTC.

In nucleotides, the CDR3 is TGTGCCAGCAGTGAATTGGGACCCTCGGCTGGAGATGAGCAGTTCTTC. Its translation is CASSELGPSAGDEQFF. The rearrangement uses TRBV25-1 and TRBJ2-1; D might be TRBD1 or TRBD2, each matching 5 bases. Per germline, CDR1 MGHDK and CDR2 SYGVNS. CDR3 length: 16 amino acids. V lost 1 base to trimming and J lost 8 bases, with 18 bases between them.

The V call is TRBV6-5, the J call TRBJ1-4; D gene unclear. Per the germline V gene, CDR1 is MNHEY and CDR2 is SVGAGI. The CDR3 extends over 12 amino acids. Deletions cut 9 bases from V and 0 bases from J, with 5 bases between. The CDR3 coding sequence is TGTGCCAGGGCGGCAACTAATGAAAAACTGTTTTTT. Its protein is CARAATNEKLFF.

The chain has TRBV2 and TRBJ1-1; D remains ambiguous. The germline V gene encodes CDR1 SNHLY and CDR2 FYNNEI. The CDR3 has 13 residues. Trimming stripped 2 bases from V and 10 bases from J, with 14 bases between. CDR3 sequence (DNA): TGTGCCAGCAGTGAAAGTGGGTTATTAGTAGCTTTCTTT. The encoded protein is CASSESGLLVAFF. Full variable domain (missing parts from reference TRBV2 and TRBJ1-1): EPEVTQTPSHQVTQMGQEVILRCVPISNHLYFYWYRQILGQKVEFLVSFYNNEISEKSEIFDDQFSVERPDGSNFTLKIRSTKLEDSAMYFCASSESGLLVAFFGQGTRLTVV.

This chain links TRBV18 with TRBJ2-7, with 7 bases fitting TRBD1. The junction had 4 bases not matched to a gene; V was cut back by 1 base and J by 1 base. Per germline, CDR1 KGHSH and CDR2 LQKENI. The CDR3 covers 15 residues. In DNA form, the CDR3 reads TGTGCCAGCTCACCACGGACAGGTCTTTCCTACGAGCAGTACTTC. It encodes CASSPRTGLSYEQYF.

This chain connects TRBV2 to TRBJ2-3, with D hard to call. The CDR3 runs 12 residues. Germline CDR1 is SNHLY and CDR2 is FYNNEI. Trimming shortened V by 4 bases and J by 4 bases, and 6 bases separated the two germline ends. The CDR3 DNA reads as TGTGCCAGCAGTGGCCCGGCAGATACGCAGTATTTT. It codes for CASSGPADTQYF.

The table lists this clone with many counts. Other DNA sequences in the same sample also yield this CDR3. V gene TRBV6-5 combines with J gene TRBJ1-2, with D uncertain. This CDR3 contains 11 residues. V lost 2 bases and J lost 7, with 5 bases in between. The germline V gene has CDR1 MNHEY and CDR2 SVGAGI. The DNA of the CDR3 is TGTGCCAGCAGTTACCCGGGTGGCTACACCTTC. Its protein is CASSYPGGYTF.

To note about this clone: Other nucleotide sequences from this sample produce the same CDR3. The J gene is TRBJ1-5, the V gene TRBV19; D call uncertain. V was pared by 0 bases and J by 0 bases, with 3 bases between. Germline V gene data show CDR1 as LNHDA and CDR2 as SQIVND (reference sequence). CDR3 size: 14 residues. The CDR3 sequence: CASSIDPSNQPQHF. CDR3 sequence (DNA): TGTGCCAGTAGTATAGATCCTAGCAATCAGCCCCAGCATTTT.

The J gene is TRBJ2-5, the V gene TRBV11-2; D is unclear. V lost 0 bases, J lost 2 bases, and 7 bases lay in between. In germline, CDR1 is SGHAT, CDR2 FQNNGV. There are 14 residues in the CDR3. As DNA, the CDR3 is TGTGCCAGCAGCTTAGAGGCTATTCAAGAGACCCAGTACTTC. This sequence encodes CASSLEAIQETQYF.

J is TRBJ2-7 and V is TRBV4-1; TRBD1 matches at 9 bases. With 6 bases clipped from V and 2 bases from J, the junction kept 8 bases outside the gene matches. This CDR3 contains 15 residues. Germline CDR1 MGHRA, CDR2 YSYEKL. DNA of the CDR3: TGCGCCAGCAGTCCCGGGACAGGGTTCGCCTACGAGCAGTACTTC. This codes for CASSPGTGFAYEQYF.

The rearrangement links TRBV9 to TRBJ2-2; D is uncertain. The CDR3 runs to 15 residues. The germline gives CDR1 SGDLS, CDR2 YYNGEE. The V gene lost 3 bases and the J gene lost 4 bases, with 13 bases spanning the gap. Here the CDR3 reads CASSDAGRPTGELFF. For the CDR3, the DNA is TGTGCCAGCAGCGATGCCGGCCGTCCCACCGGGGAGCTGTTTTTT.

The gene calls are TRBV7-9 and TRBJ2-2, with D possibly being TRBD1 (7 bases). CDR1 is SEHNR, CDR2 FQNEAQ, per germline (reference sequence). Trimming pared 4 bases from V and 1 base from J, leaving 13 bases between. The CDR3 spans 16 residues. The CDR3 is CASSSRGTENTGELFF. The CDR3 DNA sequence: TGTGCCAGCAGCTCCCGGGGGACAGAGAACACCGGGGAGCTGTTTTTT. Full variable domain (outside the CDR3, taken from reference TRBV7-9 and TRBJ2-2): DTGVSQNPRHKITKRGQNVTFRCDPISEHNRLYWYRQTLGQGPEFLTYFQNEAQLEKSRLLSDRFSAERPKGSFSTLEIQRTEQGDSAMYLCASSSRGTENTGELFFGEGSRLTVL.

The CDR3 protein is CASTPEGYRQFF. The CDR3 nucleotides read TGTGCCAGCACGCCCGAGGGGTATCGACAGTTCTTC. The chain combines TRBV6-1 with TRBJ2-1; D assignment may be TRBD1 or TRBD2 (5 bases each). CDR1 is MNHNS, CDR2 SASEGT, per germline. This CDR3 spans 12 amino acids. Deletions cut 7 bases from V and 13 bases from J, with 17 bases between.

This chain links TRBV4-1 with TRBJ2-6; tentative D call: TRBD2 (5 bases). The CDR3 consists of 17 residues. Germline assignment: CDR1 MGHRA and CDR2 YSYEKL. The V and J ends lost 3 bases and 1 base respectively, with 13 bases between them. The CDR3: CASSQETGESGANVLTF. The CDR3 DNA follows: TGCGCCAGCAGCCAGGAAACCGGGGAGTCTGGGGCCAACGTCCTGACTTTC.

J is TRBJ2-7 and V is TRBV29-1; 7 bases map to TRBD2. The CDR3 spans 14 residues. Trimming removed 1 base from V and 4 bases from J; junction bases left unmatched: 7. Germline V gives CDR1 SQVTM, CDR2 ANQGSEA. CDR3 coding DNA: TGCAGCGTTGAAGGTGCTAGCGGAGGATACGAGCAGTACTTC. This translates into CSVEGASGGYEQYF.

Notes on this clone: At the DNA level, this CDR3 is encoded by other sequences in the same sample as well. The chain is built from TRBV7-9 and TRBJ1-3; D unresolved. The CDR3 is 15 residues long. Germline V gene sequence: CDR1 SEHNR, CDR2 FQNEAQ (reference sequence). The germline V and J ends were trimmed by 5 bases and 0 bases, with 11 bases remaining between them. The CDR3 nucleotides are TGTGCCAGCAGCCACCCGAGTAGCTCTGGAAACACCATATATTTT. Translating gives CASSHPSSSGNTIYF.